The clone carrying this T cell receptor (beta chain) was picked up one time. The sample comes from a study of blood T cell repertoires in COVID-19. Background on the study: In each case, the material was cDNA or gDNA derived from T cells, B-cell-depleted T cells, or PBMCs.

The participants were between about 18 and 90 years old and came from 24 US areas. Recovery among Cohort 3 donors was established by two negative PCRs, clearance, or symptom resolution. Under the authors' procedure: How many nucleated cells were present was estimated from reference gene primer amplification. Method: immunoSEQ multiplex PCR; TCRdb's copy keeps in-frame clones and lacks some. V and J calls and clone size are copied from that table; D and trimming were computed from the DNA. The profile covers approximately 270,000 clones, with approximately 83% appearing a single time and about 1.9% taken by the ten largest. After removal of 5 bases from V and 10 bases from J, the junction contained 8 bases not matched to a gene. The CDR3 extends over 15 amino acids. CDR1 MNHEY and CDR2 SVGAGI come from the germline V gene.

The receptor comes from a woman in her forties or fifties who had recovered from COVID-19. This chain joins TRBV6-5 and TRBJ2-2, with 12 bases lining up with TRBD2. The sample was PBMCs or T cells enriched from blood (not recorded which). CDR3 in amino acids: CASSRLAGGSTELFF. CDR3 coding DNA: TGTGCCAGCAGTCGCCTAGCGGGAGGGTCGACGGAGCTGTTTTTT.